The entry below describes one T cell receptor beta chain. Its antigen remains unknown. TCRdb's table, derived via immunoSEQ multiplex PCR, lists solely in-frame clones and lacks some. The table shows fewer than 55,000 clones, with approximately 94% occurring only once. This sample was included in a study of T cells after posttransplantation cyclophosphamide. Study observations and caveats: Later blood repertoires were often dominated by clones from the donor CD8+ memory compartment. Tissue-infiltrating T cells from skin or gut overlapped little with blood T cells.

The germline V gene encodes CDR1 WNHNN and CDR2 SYGVQD (reference sequence). V shed 4 bases, J shed 6 bases, and the junction held 7 bases outside the gene matches. CDR3 size: 15 residues. The V call is TRBV10-1, the J call TRBJ2-2; 8 nucleotides align to TRBD1. The sample was PBMCs. The receptor was isolated from a woman aged 25-40 years in good health and a related stem cell transplant donor. CDR3 protein: CASSGQGSFAGELFF. DNA for the CDR3: TGCGCCAGCAGTGGACAGGGGTCTTTCGCCGGGGAGCTGTTTTTT.